These T cell receptor beta chains were read from a single sample in a study of cytomegalovirus exposure and HLA in healthy donors. TCRdb's copy holds only in-frame clones and misses some; the assay was immunoSEQ multiplex PCR. The table has about 81,000 clones, more than 60% seen once; the top ten hold around 3.1%. The specimen was PBMCs. The source of these receptors is a man aged 50 or older in good health and CMV-seropositive. CDR3s include the opening cysteine and the closing phenylalanine or tryptophan. D genes are given only for firm matches. A row's size may be missing; if present it is once, few, many or a size class.

j_call	clone_size	d_call	v_call	cdr3_nt	cdr3_aa
TRBJ1-1	-	-	TRBV18	TGTGCCAGCTCACTCCGGGAGGGGATGAACACTGAAGCTTTCTTT	CASSLREGMNTEAFF
TRBJ1-4	-	-	TRBV11-2	TGTGCCAGCAGCTACATCCAGGGATTTCGTGAAAAACTGTTTTTT	CASSYIQGFREKLFF
TRBJ2-1	few	-	TRBV25-1	TGTGCCAGCAGTGAATCTCAGGCTCGAACCCTGCACAATGAGCAGTTCTTC	CASSESQARTLHNEQFF
TRBJ2-1	-	-	TRBV2	TGTGCCAGCAGTGAGGTTCAGGGATTCACCTGCAATGAGCAGTTCTTC	CASSEVQGFTCNEQFF
TRBJ2-3	-	TRBD2	TRBV15	TGTGCCACCAGCAGACTAGCGGGAGTTACAGATACGCAGTATTTT	CATSRLAGVTDTQYF
TRBJ1-4	-	-	TRBV7-7	TGTGCTAGCAGCTCGGCAACTAATGAAAAACTGTTTTTT	CASSSATNEKLFF
TRBJ2-3	-	TRBD2	TRBV29-1	TGCAGCGTTGAAGATTGGGGGAAGGGGATGGGACTAGCGGGAGTCACAGATACGCAGTATTTT	CSVEDWGKGMGLAGVTDTQYF
TRBJ1-4	-	TRBD1	TRBV19	TGTGCCAGTAGACAGGGGATACAGAATGAAAAACTGTTTTTT	CASRQGIQNEKLFF
TRBJ2-7	few	TRBD2	TRBV9	TGTGCCAGCAGCGTAGGTTGGCTAGCGGGCGAGCAGTACTTC	CASSVGWLAGEQYF
TRBJ1-6	-	TRBD1	TRBV5-4	TGTGCCAGCAGCCGGGACAGCCCTATTACTTCTAATTCACCCCTCCACTTT	CASSRDSPITSNSPLHF
TRBJ2-2	-	TRBD2	TRBV5-1	TGCGCCAGCAGCTTGTCCCTAGCGGGAAATTCTCCCCCCGGGGAGCTGTTTTTT	CASSLSLAGNSPPGELFF
TRBJ2-3	few	-	TRBV19	TGTGCCAGTAGTACCTTCACAGATACGCAGTATTTT	CASSTFTDTQYF
TRBJ1-1	-	-	TRBV6-5	TGTGCCAGCAGTGGCCGGGTGAACACTGAAGCTTTCTTT	CASSGRVNTEAFF
TRBJ2-1	-	TRBD2	TRBV18	TGTGCCAGCTCACCACTGTGGGAGGGCCTCAACAATGAGCAGTTCTTC	CASSPLWEGLNNEQFF
TRBJ2-2	-	TRBD1	TRBV7-9	TGTGCCAGCAGCTCCCCGCGACAGGGGGGCACCGGGGAGCTGTTTTTT	CASSSPRQGGTGELFF
TRBJ2-1	-	TRBD2	TRBV11-3	TGTGCCAGCAGCCCCCGGGACTACGGACAATATGAGCAGTTCTTC	CASSPRDYGQYEQFF
TRBJ2-7	-	-	TRBV18	TGTGCCAGCTCACCAGGACTACCCTATTCCTACGAGCAGTACTTC	CASSPGLPYSYEQYF
TRBJ1-4	-	TRBD1	TRBV7-9	TGTGCCAGCAGCCTCGACAGGGGAGGGGAAAAACTGTTTTTT	CASSLDRGGEKLFF
TRBJ2-5	once	TRBD1	TRBV5-1	TGCGCCAGCAGCTTGCTCGGGACAGGGCACCCGCGGGGCCAAGAGACCCAGTACTTC	CASSLLGTGHPRGQETQYF
TRBJ1-1	-	-	TRBV27	TGTGCCAGCAGAATCGGGACATCTTGGGCCACTGAAGCTTTCTTT	CASRIGTSWATEAFF
TRBJ2-7	few	-	TRBV7-3	TGTGCCAGCAGCTTAACTTACGGGAGTATCCACGAGCAGTACTTC	CASSLTYGSIHEQYF
TRBJ1-1	-	-	TRBV19	TGTGCCAGCCGGGACACGCCCGGCGGGGGCACTGAAGCTTTCTTT	CASRDTPGGGTEAFF
TRBJ2-6	-	-	TRBV2	TGTGCCAGCAGTGAAGACACAGGGGACTTTGGGGCCAACGTCCTGACTTTC	CASSEDTGDFGANVLTF
TRBJ2-7	-	-	TRBV30	TGTGCCTGGAGTGTTGCGGGAGAGCAGTACTTC	CAWSVAGEQYF
TRBJ2-1	-	TRBD2	TRBV15	TGTGCCACCAGCAGAGGTACGGGAGGATCAGTTGACGAGCAGTTCTTC	CATSRGTGGSVDEQFF
TRBJ1-4	-	-	TRBV7-9	TGTGCCAGCACCCAACTGGGCGCATCTGAAAAACTGTTTTTT	CASTQLGASEKLFF